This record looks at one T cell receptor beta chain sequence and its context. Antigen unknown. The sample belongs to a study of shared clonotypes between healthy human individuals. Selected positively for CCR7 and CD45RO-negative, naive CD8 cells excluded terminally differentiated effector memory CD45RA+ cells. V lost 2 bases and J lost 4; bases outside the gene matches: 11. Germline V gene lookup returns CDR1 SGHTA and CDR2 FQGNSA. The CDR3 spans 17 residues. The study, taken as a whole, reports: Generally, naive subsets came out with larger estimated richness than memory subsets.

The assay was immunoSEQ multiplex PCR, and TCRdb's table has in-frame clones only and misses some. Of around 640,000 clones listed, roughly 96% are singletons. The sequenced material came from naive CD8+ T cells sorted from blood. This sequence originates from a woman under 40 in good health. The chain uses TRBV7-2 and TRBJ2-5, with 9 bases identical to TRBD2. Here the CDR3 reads CASSLTRGRAWGETQYF. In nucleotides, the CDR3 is TGTGCCAGCAGCTTAACTCGCGGGAGGGCCTGGGGAGAGACCCAGTACTTC. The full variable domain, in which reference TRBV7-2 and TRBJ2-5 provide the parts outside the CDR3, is GAGVSQSPSNKVTEKGKDVELRCDPISGHTALYWYRQSLGQGLEFLIYFQGNSAPDKSGLPSDRFSAERTGGSVSTLTIQRTQQEDSAVYLCASSLTRGRAWGETQYFGPGTRLLVL.